Below, one T cell receptor (beta chain) is given with its context. What this receptor recognizes is not known. Within one base of it there is no much larger clone, and no base qualities were kept. TCRbeta CDR3 regions were amplified from genomic DNA by means of the immunoSEQ Assay, a bias-controlled multiplex PCR. Turning to the authors' computational methods: The number of nucleated cells in each sample was estimated from the amplification of reference gene primers within the assay. Sequence reads were collapsed and filtered to measure the absolute abundance of every unique TCRbeta CDR3 rearrangement. For each sample, productive Simpson clonality was calculated as the square root of Simpson's diversity index across productive rearrangements. In its TCRdb copy, this immuneACCESS table keeps in-frame sequences only and misses some clones. Where compared with another copy, unresolved V genes explain less than half of these, and the others have no known cause. V and J calls plus clone size are reproduced from that table; the DNA served to infer D and trimming. The sample records some 150,000 clones, roughly 89% of which are singletons. The ten most abundant clones make up around 3% of the sample.

CDR1 and CDR2 are drawn from the germline V gene (reference sequence): GTSNPN, SVGIG. Trimming removed 5 bases from V and 6 bases from J; the gene matches leave 2 bases unexplained. The CDR3 holds 13 amino acids from the cysteine to the phenylalanine. Only the CDR3 DNA stays, 39 bases, in frame from base 1. This sample was included in a study of blood T cell repertoires in COVID-19 (dated by TCRdb to 2019 to 2021). Background on the whole study: The collaborator samples originated in the United States, Italy and Spain and spanned the acute and convalescent phases of COVID-19. The prospective study material was composed of cDNA or gDNA derived from T cells, B-cell-depleted T cells, or PBMCs. The dataset comprised deeply sampled blood TCRbeta repertoires from subjects exposed to, actively infected with, or recovered from COVID-19. The repertoires were released in a freely available public database intended as a resource for research on the immune response to SARS-CoV-2. Samples were obtained from the ongoing ImmuneRACE study (first 160 participants) and from over a thousand subjects provided by 6 global collaborators. A de-identified subject ID, COVID-19 status, age in years and sex were almost always included in the sample metadata. Where available, HLA class I and class II types were obtained from metadata supplied by the sample provider rather than from assay-based typing.

The collaborating institutions used their own protocols to collect whole blood in K2EDTA tubes. For TCRbeta analysis, collaborators shipped samples in one of three forms: frozen whole blood, isolated PBMCs, or DNA extracted from either of those sample types. General study outcomes and caveats: The amount of clinical and demographic metadata varied by source and participant and was provided uncurated.

This clonotype originated in a man aged 55 to 70 with active or convalescent COVID-19. The rearrangement combines TRBV30 with TRBJ2-2; TRBD1 lines up with 11 middle nucleotides. Source material: peripheral blood. The CDR3 region reads CAWGQGAAGELFF. The DNA is as follows: TGTGCCTGGGGACAGGGGGCAGCCGGGGAGCTGTTTTTT.